The present entry profiles one T cell receptor (beta chain) with its context. This entry is derived from a study of naive and memory T cell subsets. An equimolar mix of two oligonucleotides served as the beta constant-region primer for TRBC1 and TRBC2. The ligated cDNA underwent four PCR rounds using SP2 and nested alpha and beta constant-region primers. TCRdb reprocessed the UMI-ligation and nested PCR reads with MiXCR, giving one entry per CDR3 protein. Of 130,000 to 150,000 distinct CDR3 sequences in the sample, 15% to 20% are singletons; the top ten hold about 0.13%. In germline, CDR1 is DFQATT, CDR2 SNEGSKA (reference sequence). There are 15 residues in the CDR3. V was pared by 5 bases and J by 4 bases, with 19 bases between.

The sequence derives from a human donor in good health. Sequencing input: naive CD4+ T cells from blood. The chain joins TRBV20-1 to TRBJ2-3; D is perhaps TRBD1 (6 bases). The CDR3 DNA follows: TGCAGTGCTGTCCTGAGCAGGGGCTGGGCAGATACGCAGTATTTT. It codes for CSAVLSRGWADTQYF.